These 4 T cell receptor beta chains were all obtained from the same sample, sequenced in a study of OX40 agonist ivuxolimab in advanced cancers. Only in-frame clones appear in the TCRdb table, and some are missing; sequencing was by immunoSEQ multiplex PCR. Of approximately 30,000 clones detected, almost 85% appear once; the ten largest clones hold approximately 20%. The sequences come from CD4+ or CD8+ T cells sorted from blood, collected in a trial of the OX40 agonist ivuxolimab. These receptors came from an adult with an advanced solid tumor such as melanoma, head and neck, liver or kidney cancer.

This clone was seen a single time. V and J are TRBV16 and TRBJ1-1; unclear D gene. The CDR3 totals 10 residues. Trimming cost V 6 bases and J 2 bases, with 1 base left between them. Germline V gene sequence: CDR1 KGHSY, CDR2 FQNENV. In DNA, the CDR3 is TGTGCCAGCAGAAACACTGAAGCTTTCTTT. It specifies CASRNTEAFF.

The chain carries TRBV27 and TRBJ2-7; D unclear. This CDR3 is built from 14 residues. In germline, CDR1 is MNHEY, CDR2 SMNVEV (reference sequence). Trimming stripped 4 bases from V and 6 bases from J, with 16 bases between. The CDR3 here is CASSSRTGRGEQYF. CDR3 bases: TGTGCCAGCAGTTCCAGGACCGGCAGAGGCGAGCAGTACTTC.

The sample holds one count of this clone. The V call is TRBV28, the J call TRBJ1-3; 7 bases align to TRBD1. V shed 2 bases and J 0 bases; nucleotides not matched to a gene: 1. The CDR3 is made up of 15 amino acids. Germline V gives CDR1 MDHEN, CDR2 SYDVKM. For the CDR3, the DNA is TGTGCCAGCAGTTTACGGGACAGCTCTGGAAACACCATATATTTT. Its translation: CASSLRDSSGNTIYF.

The chain recombines TRBV30 with TRBJ1-2, with 8 bases identical to TRBD1. CDR3 size: 13 residues. Germline lookup yields CDR1 GTSNPN and CDR2 SVGIG (reference sequence). Germline trimming cut 5 bases from V and 4 bases from J; bases unmatched to any gene: 6. CDR3 region: CAWEGQDPYGYTF. CDR3 nucleotide sequence: TGTGCCTGGGAGGGACAGGACCCCTATGGCTACACCTTC. The full variable domain, in which reference TRBV30 and TRBJ1-2 provide the parts outside the CDR3, is SQTIHQWPATLVQPVGSPLSLECTVEGTSNPNLYWYRQAAGRGLQLLFYSVGIGQISSEVPQNLSASRPQDRQFILSSKKLLLSDSGFYLCAWEGQDPYGYTFGSGTRLTVV.